This T cell receptor beta chain appears in the sequencing data of a study of cytomegalovirus exposure and HLA in healthy donors. Overall study results and limits: In a later analysis, TCR beta V- and J-gene trimming was associated with a missense DCLRE1C variant. The majority of CMV-associated TCR beta chains were reported as apparently HLA-restricted in a later analysis. Among TCR beta chains, those listed as cytomegalovirus-associated numbered under 200. Most TCR sequences were uncommon, yet certain public TCRs appeared in many donors.

V gave up 4 bases and J gave up 5 bases; unmatched junction bases: 6. The CDR3 extends over 16 amino acids. Germline V CDR1 and CDR2: MGHDK, SYGVNS. Note on this clone: What it binds is not known.

The PCR employed 60 Vbeta primers together with 13 Jbeta primers. Libraries were prepared by immunoSEQ multiplex PCR; TCRdb keeps only in-frame clonotypes and omits some of them. The sample yields about 190,000 clones, around 85% seen once. The sequence derives from a man between 40 and 49 years old in good health and CMV-seropositive. The chain joins TRBV25-1 to TRBJ2-2, with 11 bases identical to TRBD1. The specimen was PBMCs. The CDR3 coding sequence is TGTGCCAGCAGTGGGCGTGGGACAGGGGGGACCGGGGAGCTGTTTTTT. It yields the protein CASSGRGTGGTGELFF.